This TCR beta chain was observed in a study of siplizumab effects on memory and regulatory T cells. Regarding the study as a whole: A major contribution to the alloresponse seemed to be made by naive T cells, which seemed more diverse than memory cells. Unstimulated subsets captured only a minor fraction of alloreactive clones.

The sample holds one count of this clone. Its matching antigen is unknown. Within the sample, other DNA sequences also encode this same CDR3. The study assayed roughly 91,000 TCR templates per sample. The method was immunoSEQ multiplex PCR; TCRdb's version includes in-frame clones alone and lacks a portion of them. The table shows 95,000 to 110,000 clones, with over 90% occurring only once. Trimming took 0 bases from V and 5 from J, leaving 5 bases between them. Germline lookup yields CDR1 SGDLS and CDR2 YYNGEE. This CDR3 has 13 residues. The chain couples TRBV9 to TRBJ1-4; D is uncertain. Sequencing was done on a sample of Tregs sorted from blood. The clonotype originates from a human donor in good health. CDR3 protein: CASSVGGNEKLFF. The DNA of the CDR3 is TGTGCCAGCAGCGTAGGGGGAAATGAAAAACTGTTTTTT.